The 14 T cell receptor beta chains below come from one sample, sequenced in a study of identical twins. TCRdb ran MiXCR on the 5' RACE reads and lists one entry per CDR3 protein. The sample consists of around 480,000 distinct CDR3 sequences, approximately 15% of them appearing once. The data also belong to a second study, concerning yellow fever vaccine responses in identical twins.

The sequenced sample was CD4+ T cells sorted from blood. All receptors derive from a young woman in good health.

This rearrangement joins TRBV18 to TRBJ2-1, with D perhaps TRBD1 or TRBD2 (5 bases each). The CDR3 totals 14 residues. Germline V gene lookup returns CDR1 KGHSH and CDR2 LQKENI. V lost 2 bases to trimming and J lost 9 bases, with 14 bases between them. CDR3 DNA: TGTGCCAGCTCACCAATTGAGGGGCAGAGTGAGCAGTTCTTC. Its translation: CASSPIEGQSEQFF. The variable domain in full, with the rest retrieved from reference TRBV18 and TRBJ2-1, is NAGVMQNPRHLVRRRGQEARLRCSPMKGHSHVYWYRQLPEEGLKFMVYLQKENIIDESGMPKERFSAEFPKEGPSILRIQQVVRGDSAAYFCASSPIEGQSEQFFGPGTRLTVL.

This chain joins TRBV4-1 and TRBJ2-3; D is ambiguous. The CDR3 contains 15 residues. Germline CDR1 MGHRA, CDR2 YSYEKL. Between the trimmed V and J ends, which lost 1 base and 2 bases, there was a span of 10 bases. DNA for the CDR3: TGCGCCAGCAGCCAAGGTCCGCGTAACACAGATACGCAGTATTTT. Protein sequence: CASSQGPRNTDTQYF.

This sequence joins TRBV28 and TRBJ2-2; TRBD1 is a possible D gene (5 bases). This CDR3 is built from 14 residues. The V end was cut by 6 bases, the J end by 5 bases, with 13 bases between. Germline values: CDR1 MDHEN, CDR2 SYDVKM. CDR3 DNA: TGTGCCAGCAGCGAGTTAAAGGGGACCGGGGAGCTGTTTTTT. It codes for CASSELKGTGELFF.

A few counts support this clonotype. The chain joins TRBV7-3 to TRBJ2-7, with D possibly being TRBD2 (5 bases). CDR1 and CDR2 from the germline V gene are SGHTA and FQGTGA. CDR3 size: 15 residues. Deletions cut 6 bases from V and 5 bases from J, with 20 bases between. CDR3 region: CASSPGRKRVDEQYF. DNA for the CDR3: TGTGCCAGCAGTCCGGGAAGAAAAAGGGTCGACGAGCAGTACTTC.

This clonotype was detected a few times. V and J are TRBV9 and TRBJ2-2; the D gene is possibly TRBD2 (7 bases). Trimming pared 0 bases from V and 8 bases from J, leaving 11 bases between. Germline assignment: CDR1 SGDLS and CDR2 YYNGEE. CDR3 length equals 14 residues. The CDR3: CASSVEGGPGELFF. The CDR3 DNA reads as TGTGCCAGCAGCGTAGAGGGGGGGCCAGGGGAGCTGTTTTTT. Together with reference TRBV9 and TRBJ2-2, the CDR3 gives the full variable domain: DSGVTQTPKHLITATGQRVTLRCSPRSGDLSVYWYQQSLDQGLQFLIQYYNGEERAKGNILERFSAQQFPDLHSELNLSSLELGDSALYFCASSVEGGPGELFFGEGSRLTVL.

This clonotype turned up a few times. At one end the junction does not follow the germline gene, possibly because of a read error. The CDR3 nucleotides are TGTGCCAGCGGTTTTCGGACAGGGGGCAATCAGCCCCAGCATTTT. Translated: CASGFRTGGNQPQHF. The chain couples TRBV28 to TRBJ1-5, with 9 bases matching TRBD1. The CDR3 has 15 residues. CDR1 and CDR2 from the germline V gene are MDHEN and SYDVKM.

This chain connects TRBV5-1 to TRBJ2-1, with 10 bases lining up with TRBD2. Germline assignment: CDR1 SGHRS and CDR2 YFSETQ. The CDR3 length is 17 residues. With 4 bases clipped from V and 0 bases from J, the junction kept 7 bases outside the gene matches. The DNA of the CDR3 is TGCGCCAGCAGCGCAACTAGCGGGGTTAGCTCCTACAATGAGCAGTTCTTC. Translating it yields CASSATSGVSSYNEQFF.

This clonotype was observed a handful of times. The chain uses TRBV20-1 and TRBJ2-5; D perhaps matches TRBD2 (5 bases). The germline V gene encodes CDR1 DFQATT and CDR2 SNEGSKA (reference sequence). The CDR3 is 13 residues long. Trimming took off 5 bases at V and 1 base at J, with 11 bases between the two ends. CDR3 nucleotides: TGCAGTGCTCAGAGGGCGGGCCAAGAGACCCAGTACTTC. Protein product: CSAQRAGQETQYF.

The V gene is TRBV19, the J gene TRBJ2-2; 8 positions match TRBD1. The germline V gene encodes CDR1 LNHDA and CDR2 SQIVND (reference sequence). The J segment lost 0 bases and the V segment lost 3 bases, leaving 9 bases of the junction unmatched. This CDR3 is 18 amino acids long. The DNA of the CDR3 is TGTGCCAGTAGTATTAGCCGACAGGGGTACGCGAACACCGGGGAGCTGTTTTTT. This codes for CASSISRQGYANTGELFF.

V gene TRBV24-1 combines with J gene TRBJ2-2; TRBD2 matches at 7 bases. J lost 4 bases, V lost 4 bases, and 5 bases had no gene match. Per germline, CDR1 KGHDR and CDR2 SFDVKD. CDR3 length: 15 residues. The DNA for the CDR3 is TGTGCCACCAGTGAAGGGACTATTCCCACCGGGGAGCTGTTTTTT. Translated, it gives CATSEGTIPTGELFF.

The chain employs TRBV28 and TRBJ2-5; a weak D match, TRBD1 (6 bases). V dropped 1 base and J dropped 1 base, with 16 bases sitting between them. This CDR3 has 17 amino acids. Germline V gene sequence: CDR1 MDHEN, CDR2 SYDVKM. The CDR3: CASSLLGRGGFQETQYF. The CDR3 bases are TGTGCCAGCAGTTTATTGGGCAGGGGTGGATTCCAAGAGACCCAGTACTTC.

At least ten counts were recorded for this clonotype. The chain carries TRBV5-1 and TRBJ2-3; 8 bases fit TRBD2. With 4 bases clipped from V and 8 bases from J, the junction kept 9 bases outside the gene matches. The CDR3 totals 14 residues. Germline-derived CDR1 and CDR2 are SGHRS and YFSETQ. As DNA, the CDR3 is TGCGCCAGCAGCCCTACTAGCGGCCCCGGTACGCAGTATTTT. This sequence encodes CASSPTSGPGTQYF.

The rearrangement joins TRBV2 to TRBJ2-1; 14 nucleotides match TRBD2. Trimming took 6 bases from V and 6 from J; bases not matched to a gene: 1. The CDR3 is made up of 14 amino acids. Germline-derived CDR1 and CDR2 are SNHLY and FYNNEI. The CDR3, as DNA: TGTGCCAGCAGAGGGACTAGCGGGAGCAATGAGCAGTTCTTC. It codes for CASRGTSGSNEQFF.

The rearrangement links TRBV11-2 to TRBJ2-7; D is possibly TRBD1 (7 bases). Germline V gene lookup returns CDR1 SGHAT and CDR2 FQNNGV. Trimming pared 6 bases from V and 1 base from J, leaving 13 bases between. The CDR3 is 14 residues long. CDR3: CASRYPGGSYEQYF. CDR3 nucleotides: TGTGCCAGCAGATATCCAGGGGGGTCCTACGAGCAGTACTTC.